This TCR beta chain was identified in a study of patients and donors after allogeneic stem cell transplantation (TCRdb year 2020). Receptor amplification or capture employed RT-PCR. Reads for this sample came from a NextSeq 550. TCRdb applied fastp at Q25 and MiXCR to the public reads, then kept only in-frame beta chains. One record per CDR3 amino acid sequence lists the most common genes and DNA. The table for this sample lists 410,000 or so distinct CDR3 sequences; 16% of them were counted only once. The ten largest clonotypes hold roughly 7% of the sample. With regard to this clonotype: The antigen it recognizes is unknown. Base qualities are not at hand, and no much larger clone is one base apart.

The CDR1 and CDR2 encoded by the germline V gene are SGHDN and FVKESK. From the cysteine up to the phenylalanine, the CDR3 has a length of 18 residues. Only CDR3 DNA is held: 54 bases, read in frame from base 1. Germline trimming: 3 bases from V, 4 bases from J; junction bases outside gene matches: 16. The sequence derives from a human donor who was either an allogeneic HSCT recipient or a stem cell or donor lymphocyte infusion donor (not recorded which). It is not recorded whose cells these are; they may come from a transplant donor. The sequence is built from TRBV14 and TRBJ1-2, with 8 central nucleotides matching TRBD1. Input material: blood, either unsorted or a sorted T cell fraction (not recorded which). The sequence in DNA is TGTGCCAGCAGCCACCCTTCCCCGGGACAGGTTAGAATCTATGGCTACACCTTC. Translated, it reads CASSHPSPGQVRIYGYTF.